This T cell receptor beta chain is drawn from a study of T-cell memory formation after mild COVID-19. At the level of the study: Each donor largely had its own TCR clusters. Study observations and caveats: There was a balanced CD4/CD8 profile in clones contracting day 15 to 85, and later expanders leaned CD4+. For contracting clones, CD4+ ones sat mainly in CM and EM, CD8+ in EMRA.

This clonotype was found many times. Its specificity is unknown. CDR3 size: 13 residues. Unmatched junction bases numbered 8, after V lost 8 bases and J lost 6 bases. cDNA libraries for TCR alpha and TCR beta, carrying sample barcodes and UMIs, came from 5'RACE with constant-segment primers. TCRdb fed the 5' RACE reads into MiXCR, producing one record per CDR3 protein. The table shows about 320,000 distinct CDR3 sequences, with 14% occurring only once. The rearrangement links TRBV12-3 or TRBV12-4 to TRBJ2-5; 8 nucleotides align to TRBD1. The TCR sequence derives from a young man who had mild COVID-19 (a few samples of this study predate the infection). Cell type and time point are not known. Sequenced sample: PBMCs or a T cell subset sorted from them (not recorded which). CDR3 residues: CASGDRGGQTQYF. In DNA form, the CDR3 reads TGTGCCAGCGGAGACAGGGGAGGACAGACCCAGTACTTC.